These 13 T cell receptor beta chains share one sample of origin, sequenced in a study of blood T cell repertoires in COVID-19. Sequencing was performed with immunoSEQ multiplex PCR; in TCRdb, only in-frame clones are kept and a portion is missing. Of about 400,000 clones in the sample, 70% to 90% were seen once. The sequencing sample was made of PBMCs or T cells enriched from blood (not recorded which). These receptors all come from a woman between 18 and 30 years old with acute COVID-19.

The chain couples TRBV27 to TRBJ2-7; 11 bases fit TRBD1. V was clipped by 5 bases and J by 4 bases; unmatched bases: 7. This CDR3 has 15 residues. CDR1 and CDR2 (germline): MNHEY, SMNVEV (reference sequence). CDR3 amino acids: CASSIPGQGVYEQYF. DNA for the CDR3: TGTGCCAGCAGTATCCCGGGACAGGGGGTTTACGAGCAGTACTTC.

This chain joins TRBV28 and TRBJ2-3, with 8 bases lining up with TRBD2. This CDR3 has 15 residues. Germline-derived CDR1 and CDR2 are MDHEN and SYDVKM. Trimming cost V 7 bases and J 6 bases; bases outside gene matches: 12. The CDR3 sequence is CASMTGGAGDDTQYF. CDR3 DNA: TGTGCCAGCATGACGGGAGGAGCGGGAGACGATACGCAGTATTTT. Full variable domain (remainder filled in from reference TRBV28 and TRBJ2-3): DVKVTQSSRYLVKRTGEKVFLECVQDMDHENMFWYRQDPGLGLRLIYFSYDVKMKEKGDIPEGYSVSREKKERFSLILESASTNQTSMYLCASMTGGAGDDTQYFGPGTRLTVL.

This clone was detected once. The chain uses TRBV20-1 and TRBJ1-1, with D unclear. Trimming took off 2 bases at V and 5 bases at J, with 6 bases between the two ends. Germline lookup yields CDR1 DFQATT and CDR2 SNEGSKA (reference sequence). This CDR3 spans 11 amino acids. The CDR3 nucleotides are TGCAGTGCTAGATTCAAAACTGAAGCTTTCTTT. This gives the protein CSARFKTEAFF.

The chain employs TRBV29-1 and TRBJ1-5; D remains ambiguous. V lost 4 bases and J lost 1, with 11 bases in between. In germline, CDR1 is SQVTM, CDR2 ANQGSEA. CDR3 length: 14 residues. The CDR3 spells CSVALGMSNQPQHF. CDR3 coding DNA: TGCAGCGTTGCTCTAGGTATGAGCAATCAGCCCCAGCATTTT.

The CDR3 nucleotides are TGTGCCAGCAGTGGGACCAGGGGGATGGCCTACGAGCAGTACTTC. As protein: CASSGTRGMAYEQYF. V gene TRBV2 combines with J gene TRBJ2-7, with 7 bases aligning to TRBD1. CDR3 length: 15 amino acids. Germline assignment: CDR1 SNHLY and CDR2 FYNNEI. The V gene end was trimmed by 4 bases and the J gene end by 2 bases; junction bases not matched to a gene: 8. Full variable domain (outside the CDR3, taken from reference TRBV2 and TRBJ2-7): EPEVTQTPSHQVTQMGQEVILRCVPISNHLYFYWYRQILGQKVEFLVSFYNNEISEKSEIFDDQFSVERPDGSNFTLKIRSTKLEDSAMYFCASSGTRGMAYEQYFGPGTRLTVT.

The chain has TRBV5-1 and TRBJ1-2; D remains ambiguous. Looked up from germline, CDR1 is SGHRS and CDR2 is YFSETQ. The length of the CDR3 is 14 residues. V lost 0 bases to trimming and J lost 4 bases, with 10 bases between them. The DNA for the CDR3 is TGCGCCAGCAGCTTGGTGGGCAGAGCCTATGGCTACACCTTC. Encoded protein: CASSLVGRAYGYTF.

The chain couples TRBV4-1 to TRBJ1-1; 7 positions agree with TRBD1. From germline, CDR1 is MGHRA and CDR2 YSYEKL. The V segment lost 4 bases and the J segment 10 bases; nucleotides outside the gene matches: 6. This CDR3 spans 12 amino acids. The CDR3 protein is CASSPRDSLAFF. CDR3 DNA: TGCGCCAGCAGCCCTCGGGACAGCTTAGCTTTCTTT.

The chain joins TRBV7-2 to TRBJ2-2, with TRBD1 identical over 8 bases. Germline CDR1 is SGHTA and CDR2 is FQGNSA. The CDR3 is 16 residues long. Trimming at V came to 4 bases and at J to 4 bases, leaving 8 bases not matched to a gene. CDR3 region: CASSSRAGTGTGELFF. The CDR3 region has the DNA TGTGCCAGCAGCTCTAGGGCAGGGACAGGCACCGGGGAGCTGTTTTTT.

The genes are TRBV15 and TRBJ1-5; the D is unclear. There are 15 residues in the CDR3. V was pared by 2 bases and J by 3 bases, with 11 bases between. Per the germline V gene, CDR1 is LNHNV and CDR2 is YYDKDF (reference sequence). The CDR3 loop reads CATSRYRGVNQPQHF. CDR3 sequence (DNA): TGTGCCACCAGCAGATACCGGGGAGTCAATCAGCCCCAGCATTTT. Together with reference TRBV15 and TRBJ1-5, the CDR3 gives the full variable domain: DAMVIQNPRYQVTQFGKPVTLSCSQTLNHNVMYWYQQKSSQAPKLLFHYYDKDFNNEADTPDNFQSRRPNTSFCFLDIRSPGLGDTAMYLCATSRYRGVNQPQHFGDGTRLSIL.

The chain has TRBV9 and TRBJ2-7; tentatively, D is TRBD1 (6 bases). Germline V CDR1 and CDR2: SGDLS, YYNGEE. Between the trimmed V and J ends, which lost 4 bases and 7 bases, there was a span of 21 bases. The CDR3 runs to 15 residues. CDR3 residues: CASSILAGEAREQYF. The CDR3 DNA reads TGTGCCAGCAGCATCCTAGCAGGGGAAGCCCGGGAGCAGTACTTC.

The J gene is TRBJ2-1, the V gene TRBV5-5, with D maybe TRBD2 (5 bases). This CDR3 region has 16 residues. The V and J ends lost 4 bases and 2 bases respectively, with 16 bases between them. CDR1 is SGHKS and CDR2 is YYEKEE in the germline V gene (reference sequence). The CDR3 protein is CASSLPRADAYNEQFF. As DNA, the CDR3 is TGTGCCAGCAGCCTGCCTCGAGCGGATGCCTACAATGAGCAGTTCTTC.

V gene TRBV6-1 combines with J gene TRBJ1-6, with D perhaps TRBD1 (5 bases). This CDR3 has 17 amino acids. Trimming took 0 bases from V and 3 from J, leaving 12 bases between them. CDR1 MNHNS and CDR2 SASEGT come from the germline V gene. The CDR3 DNA is TGTGCCAGCAGTGAAGCTCCCGGGGGGGTCTATAATTCACCCCTCCACTTT. Protein sequence: CASSEAPGGVYNSPLHF.

This clone was found once. The chain recombines TRBV6-5 with TRBJ1-5; D is unresolved. Trimming took 9 bases from V and 2 from J, leaving 14 bases between them. Germline CDR1 and CDR2: MNHEY and SVGAGI. CDR3 length equals 14 residues. This CDR3 is CASHIRRGNQPQHF. As DNA, the CDR3 is TGTGCCAGTCACATACGGCGGGGCAATCAGCCCCAGCATTTT.